These 22 T cell receptor beta chains were all obtained from the same sample, sequenced in a study of T cell responses to AZD1222 COVID-19 vaccine. This table comes from immunoSEQ multiplex PCR, and its TCRdb copy is limited to in-frame clones, with some not included. The sample lists around 120,000 clones; approximately 90% were seen once. The source was peripheral blood, collected on day 0 of AZD1222 vaccination. The receptors were sampled from an adult in good health.

The CDR3 protein is CASVPQGFDEQFF. As DNA, the CDR3 is TGTGCCAGCGTCCCTCAGGGGTTTGATGAGCAGTTCTTC. The chain joins TRBV28 to TRBJ2-1; weak D call: TRBD1 (6 bases). The CDR3 runs to 13 residues. The V gene lost 8 bases and the J gene lost 8 bases, with 16 bases spanning the gap. Germline V gene sequence: CDR1 MDHEN, CDR2 SYDVKM.

The J gene is TRBJ1-6, the V gene TRBV5-4; D gene ambiguous. V was clipped by 2 bases and J by 0 bases, with 6 bases between them. The germline CDR1 and CDR2 sequences are SGHNT and YYREEE (reference sequence). The CDR3 has 15 residues. The CDR3 DNA reads as TGTGCCAGCAGCTTACGGGGCTCCTATAATTCACCCCTCCACTTT. It yields the protein CASSLRGSYNSPLHF.

V gene TRBV3-1 (or the pseudogene TRBV3-2) combines with J gene TRBJ1-2; D may be TRBD1 (6 bases). This CDR3 has 18 residues. Germline loops: CDR1 LGHDT, CDR2 YNNKEL (reference sequence). Deletions cut 0 bases from V and 4 bases from J, with 21 bases between. This CDR3 reads CASSQDSPYRALGYGYTF. Here the CDR3 DNA reads TGTGCCAGCAGCCAAGATTCCCCTTACAGGGCCCTAGGCTATGGCTACACCTTC.

The chain couples TRBV6-5 to TRBJ2-2, with D possibly being TRBD2 (6 bases). The CDR3 consists of 12 residues. The ends were cut back, 8 bases at V and 14 bases at J, with 18 bases in the middle. Germline CDR1 MNHEY, CDR2 SVGAGI. In DNA, the CDR3 is TGTGCCAGCGGTAGGGGAGGATCCGGACTGTTTTTT. It yields the protein CASGRGGSGLFF.

This chain links TRBV11-2 with TRBJ2-3; tentatively, D is TRBD1 (6 bases). The germline gives CDR1 SGHAT, CDR2 FQNNGV. Deletions cut 6 bases from V and 4 bases from J, with 11 bases between. CDR3 length: 13 residues. CDR3 amino acids: CASRKGGPDTQYF. DNA for the CDR3: TGTGCCAGCAGAAAAGGGGGTCCAGATACGCAGTATTTT.

The genes are TRBV28 and TRBJ2-5; D is uncertain. Germline V gene lookup returns CDR1 MDHEN and CDR2 SYDVKM. V was pared by 4 bases and J by 2 bases, with 11 bases between. The CDR3 is 14 amino acids. Here the CDR3 reads CASSSHISQETQYF. CDR3 DNA sequence: TGTGCCAGCAGTTCCCACATATCGCAAGAGACCCAGTACTTC.

The chain is built from TRBV7-9 and TRBJ1-2; no clear D. CDR3 size: 12 residues. V was shortened by 1 base and J by 2 bases, with 2 bases between the two germline ends. Germline values: CDR1 SEHNR, CDR2 FQNEAQ (reference sequence). The CDR3 coding sequence is TGTGCCAGCAGCTTAGAGAACTATGGCTACACCTTC. As protein: CASSLENYGYTF. The full variable domain, its missing parts supplied by reference TRBV7-9 and TRBJ1-2, is DTGVSQNPRHKITKRGQNVTFRCDPISEHNRLYWYRQTLGQGPEFLTYFQNEAQLEKSRLLSDRFSAERPKGSFSTLEIQRTEQGDSAMYLCASSLENYGYTFGSGTRLTVV.

The chain is built from TRBV10-1 and TRBJ2-3, with 8 bases lining up with TRBD1. This CDR3 spans 15 amino acids. V was clipped by 10 bases and J by 1 base; unmatched bases: 10. Germline CDR1 and CDR2: WNHNN and SYGVQD (reference sequence). DNA of the CDR3: TGCGCCACCTCCTCGGACAGGGAAGGCACAGATACGCAGTATTTT. Translation: CATSSDREGTDTQYF.

This chain links TRBV28 with TRBJ1-5; D not resolved. CDR3 length: 11 residues. CDR1 and CDR2 from the germline V gene are MDHEN and SYDVKM. Trimming shortened V by 6 bases and J by 7 bases, and 7 bases separated the two germline ends. The DNA of the CDR3 is TGTGCCAGCAGCCAGGCGCAGCCCCAGCATTTT. Amino acid sequence: CASSQAQPQHF.

The chain is built from TRBV27 and TRBJ2-2; weak D call: TRBD2 (6 bases). Per germline, CDR1 MNHEY and CDR2 SMNVEV (reference sequence). V was cut by 5 bases and J by 2 bases, with 18 bases left in between. The CDR3 consists of 17 residues. CDR3 loop: CASSPPTGGTNTGELFF. The CDR3 DNA reads TGTGCCAGCAGTCCGCCCACGGGCGGGACTAACACCGGGGAGCTGTTTTTT.

The genes are TRBV28 and TRBJ2-7, with unresolved D. This CDR3 is 12 amino acids long. Germline V gives CDR1 MDHEN, CDR2 SYDVKM. Trimming took off 8 bases at V and 2 bases at J, with 10 bases between the two ends. The CDR3 loop reads CASQRWAYEQYF. The CDR3, as DNA: TGTGCCAGCCAGAGGTGGGCCTACGAGCAGTACTTC.

This clone appeared once. The gene calls are TRBV10-1 and TRBJ2-1; tentative D call: TRBD1 (6 bases). The CDR3 totals 16 residues. Trimming pared 5 bases from V and 1 base from J, leaving 15 bases between. Germline lookup yields CDR1 WNHNN and CDR2 SYGVQD (reference sequence). CDR3 sequence (DNA): TGCGCCAGCAGTCCTGGACAGACTACTTCCTACAATGAGCAGTTCTTC. Its protein is CASSPGQTTSYNEQFF.

This chain uses TRBV19 with TRBJ2-7; TRBD1 matches 8 bases. The CDR3 is 14 amino acids. Germline CDR1 LNHDA, CDR2 SQIVND (reference sequence). Unmatched junction bases numbered 10, after V lost 6 bases and J lost 6 bases. CDR3 coding DNA: TGTGCCAGTAGCCTACAGGGGGGCTTTGGCGAGCAGTACTTC. Protein product: CASSLQGGFGEQYF.

This sequence joins TRBV4-2 and TRBJ2-3; no clear D. The CDR3 runs to 13 residues. Germline V lookup: CDR1 LGHNA, CDR2 YNFKEQ. The V gene lost 0 bases and the J gene lost 7 bases, with 8 bases spanning the gap. CDR3 sequence reads: CASSQERQNTQYF. The DNA for the CDR3 is TGTGCCAGCAGCCAAGAAAGGCAGAATACGCAGTATTTT.

This chain uses TRBV7-2 with TRBJ2-7, with TRBD1 identical over 9 bases. Germline CDR1 SGHTA, CDR2 FQGNSA. V shed 8 bases and J 7 bases; nucleotides not matched to a gene: 9. The CDR3 is 13 amino acids. The CDR3: CASGGQGSLEQYF. The DNA for the CDR3 is TGTGCCAGCGGGGGACAGGGATCCTTGGAGCAGTACTTC.

This rearrangement joins TRBV19 to TRBJ2-2, with D unclear. Germline V gene lookup returns CDR1 LNHDA and CDR2 SQIVND (reference sequence). This CDR3 is built from 13 residues. V was trimmed by 5 bases and J by 4 bases, leaving 8 bases between them. In DNA form, the CDR3 reads TGTGCCAGTAGTTCAGAGCTCACCGGGGAGCTGTTTTTT. The encoded protein is CASSSELTGELFF.

The rearrangement links TRBV6-2 or TRBV6-3 to TRBJ1-4; the D gene is possibly TRBD1 (5 bases). V gave up 5 bases and J gave up 4 bases, with 11 bases separating them. This CDR3 comprises 14 residues. CDR1 is MNHEY and CDR2 is SVGEGT in the germline V gene. The CDR3 spells CASSIRQFNEKLFF. In DNA form, the CDR3 reads TGTGCCAGCAGTATACGACAGTTTAATGAAAAACTGTTTTTT.

This clone occurred a few times. The chain joins TRBV11-2 to TRBJ2-3; 7 bases match TRBD1. The CDR3 is 13 amino acids. From germline, CDR1 is SGHAT and CDR2 FQNNGV. The ends lost 8 bases at V and 4 bases at J; junction bases unmatched: 6. Here the CDR3 DNA reads TGTGCCAGCGGGACAGCCGAGGCAGATACGCAGTATTTT. It yields the protein CASGTAEADTQYF.

The chain links TRBV28 to TRBJ2-5; D might be TRBD2 (5 bases). The CDR3 extends over 15 amino acids. The V gene lost 3 bases and the J gene lost 0 bases, with 11 bases spanning the gap. CDR1 MDHEN and CDR2 SYDVKM come from the germline V gene. The CDR3 DNA sequence: TGTGCCAGCAGTTTGGGGAGAGCGTACCAAGAGACCCAGTACTTC. Protein: CASSLGRAYQETQYF.

The genes are TRBV29-1 and TRBJ2-5; TRBD2 matches 10 bases. The V gene end was trimmed by 4 bases and the J gene end by 1 base; junction bases not matched to a gene: 6. This CDR3 is 15 amino acids long. The germline gives CDR1 SQVTM, CDR2 ANQGSEA. CDR3 loop: CSVGGTSVIQETQYF. CDR3 coding DNA: TGCAGCGTTGGGGGGACTAGCGTTATCCAAGAGACCCAGTACTTC.

The V and J genes are TRBV4-1 and TRBJ2-1, with D perhaps being TRBD1 or TRBD2 (5 bases each). CDR3 size: 14 residues. Germline values: CDR1 MGHRA, CDR2 YSYEKL. V lost 4 bases, J lost 9 bases, and 16 bases lay in between. This chain's CDR3 is CASSRGNLPREQFF. The CDR3 DNA is TGCGCCAGCAGCCGGGGGAACCTCCCCCGTGAGCAGTTCTTC.

The rearrangement uses TRBV7-9 and TRBJ2-3; a possible D gene is TRBD2 (6 bases). The ends were cut back, 5 bases at V and 0 bases at J, with 12 bases in the middle. Germline values: CDR1 SEHNR, CDR2 FQNEAQ (reference sequence). The length of the CDR3 is 15 residues. The CDR3 region is CASSPGSSSTDTQYF. The CDR3 DNA follows: TGTGCCAGCAGCCCCGGGAGTTCTAGCACAGATACGCAGTATTTT.